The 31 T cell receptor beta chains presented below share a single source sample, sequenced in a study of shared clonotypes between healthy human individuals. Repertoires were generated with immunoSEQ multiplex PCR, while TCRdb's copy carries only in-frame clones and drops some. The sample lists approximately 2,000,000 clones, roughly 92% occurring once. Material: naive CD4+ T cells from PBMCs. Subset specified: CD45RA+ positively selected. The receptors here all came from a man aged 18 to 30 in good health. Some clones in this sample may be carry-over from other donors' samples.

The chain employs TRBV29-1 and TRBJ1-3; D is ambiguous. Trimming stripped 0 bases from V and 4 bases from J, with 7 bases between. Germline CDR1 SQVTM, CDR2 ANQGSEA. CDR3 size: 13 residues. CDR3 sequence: CSVEDRRGNTIYF. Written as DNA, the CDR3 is TGCAGCGTTGAAGATCGCAGGGGAAACACCATATATTTT.

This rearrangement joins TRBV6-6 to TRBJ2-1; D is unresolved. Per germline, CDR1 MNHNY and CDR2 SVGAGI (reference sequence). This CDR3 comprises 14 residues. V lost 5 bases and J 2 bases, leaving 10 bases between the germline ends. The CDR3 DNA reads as TGTGCCAGCAGTCCCCTAAGCGCCTACAATGAGCAGTTCTTC. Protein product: CASSPLSAYNEQFF.

The CDR3 region is CASSGVREDNEQFF. CDR3 bases: TGTGCCAGCAGCGGAGTCAGGGAAGACAATGAGCAGTTCTTC. V and J are TRBV13 and TRBJ2-1, with D perhaps matching TRBD1 (5 bases). The ends were cut back, 5 bases at V and 5 bases at J, with 13 bases in the middle. CDR1 and CDR2 (germline): PRHDT, FYEKMQ (reference sequence). The CDR3 totals 14 residues.

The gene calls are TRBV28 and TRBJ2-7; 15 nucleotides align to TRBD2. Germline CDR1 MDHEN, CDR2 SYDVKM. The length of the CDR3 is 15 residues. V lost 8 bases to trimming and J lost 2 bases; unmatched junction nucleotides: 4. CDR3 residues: CASGTSGRLTYEQYF. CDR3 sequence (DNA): TGTGCCAGCGGGACTAGCGGGAGGTTGACCTACGAGCAGTACTTC.

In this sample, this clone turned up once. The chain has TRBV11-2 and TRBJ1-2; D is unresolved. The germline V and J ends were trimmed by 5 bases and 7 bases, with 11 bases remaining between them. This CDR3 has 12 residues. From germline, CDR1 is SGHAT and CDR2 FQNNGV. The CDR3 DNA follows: TGTGCCAGCAGCCCACCTATGAGTGGCTACACCTTC. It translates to CASSPPMSGYTF.

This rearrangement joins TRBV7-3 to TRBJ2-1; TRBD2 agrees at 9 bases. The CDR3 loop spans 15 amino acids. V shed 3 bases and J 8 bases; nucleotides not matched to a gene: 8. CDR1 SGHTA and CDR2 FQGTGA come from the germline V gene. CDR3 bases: TGTGCCAGCAGCTTTAGCGGGAGTCGCCAAGATGAGCAGTTCTTC. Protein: CASSFSGSRQDEQFF.

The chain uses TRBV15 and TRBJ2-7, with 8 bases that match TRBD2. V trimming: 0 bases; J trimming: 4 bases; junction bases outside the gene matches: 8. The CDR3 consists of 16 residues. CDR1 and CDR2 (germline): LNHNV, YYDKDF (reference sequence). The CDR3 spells CATSRDPLAVIYEQYF. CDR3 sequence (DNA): TGTGCCACCAGCAGAGATCCACTAGCGGTGATATACGAGCAGTACTTC. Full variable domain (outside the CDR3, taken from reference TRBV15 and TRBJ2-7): DAMVIQNPRYQVTQFGKPVTLSCSQTLNHNVMYWYQQKSSQAPKLLFHYYDKDFNNEADTPDNFQSRRPNTSFCFLDIRSPGLGDTAMYLCATSRDPLAVIYEQYFGPGTRLTVT.

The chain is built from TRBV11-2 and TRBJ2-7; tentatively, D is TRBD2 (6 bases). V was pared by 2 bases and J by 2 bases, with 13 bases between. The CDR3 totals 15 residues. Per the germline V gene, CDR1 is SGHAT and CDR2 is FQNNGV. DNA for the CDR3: TGTGCCAGCAGCTTATCCCCAGGGAGGACCTACGAGCAGTACTTC. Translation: CASSLSPGRTYEQYF.

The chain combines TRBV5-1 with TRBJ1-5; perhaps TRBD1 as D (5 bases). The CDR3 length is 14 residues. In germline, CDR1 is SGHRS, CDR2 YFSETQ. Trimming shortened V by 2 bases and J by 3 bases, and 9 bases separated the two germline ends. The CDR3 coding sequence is TGCGCCAGCAGCTTTCAGGGAGTCAATCAGCCCCAGCATTTT. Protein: CASSFQGVNQPQHF.

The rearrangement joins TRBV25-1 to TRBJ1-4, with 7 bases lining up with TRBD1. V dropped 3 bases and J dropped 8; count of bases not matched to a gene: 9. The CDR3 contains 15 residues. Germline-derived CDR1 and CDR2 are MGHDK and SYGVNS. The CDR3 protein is CASSDTTGAGEKLFF. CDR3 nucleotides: TGTGCCAGCAGTGATACCACAGGGGCTGGGGAAAAACTGTTTTTT. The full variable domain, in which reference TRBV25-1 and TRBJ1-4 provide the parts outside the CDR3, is EADIYQTPRYLVIGTGKKITLECSQTMGHDKMYWYQQDPGMELHLIHYSYGVNSTEKGDLSSESTVSRIRTEHFPLTLESARPSHTSQYLCASSDTTGAGEKLFFGSGTQLSVL.

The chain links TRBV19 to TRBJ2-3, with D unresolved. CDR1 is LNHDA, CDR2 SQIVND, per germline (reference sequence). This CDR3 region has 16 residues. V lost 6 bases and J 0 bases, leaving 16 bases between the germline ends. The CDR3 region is CASSRTGTSSTDTQYF. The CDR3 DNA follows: TGTGCCAGTAGCAGGACGGGCACCTCTAGCACAGATACGCAGTATTTT. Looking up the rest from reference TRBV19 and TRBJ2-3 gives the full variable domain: DGGITQSPKYLFRKEGQNVTLSCEQNLNHDAMYWYRQDPGQGLRLIYYSQIVNDFQKGDIAEGYSVSREKKESFPLTVTSAQKNPTAFYLCASSRTGTSSTDTQYFGPGTRLTVL.

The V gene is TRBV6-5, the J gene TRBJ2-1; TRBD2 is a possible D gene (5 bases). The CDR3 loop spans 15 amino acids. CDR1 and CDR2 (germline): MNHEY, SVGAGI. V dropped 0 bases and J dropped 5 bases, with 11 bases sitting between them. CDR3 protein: CASSYSRVAHNEQFF. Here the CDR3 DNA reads TGTGCCAGCAGTTACTCGAGGGTAGCGCACAATGAGCAGTTCTTC.

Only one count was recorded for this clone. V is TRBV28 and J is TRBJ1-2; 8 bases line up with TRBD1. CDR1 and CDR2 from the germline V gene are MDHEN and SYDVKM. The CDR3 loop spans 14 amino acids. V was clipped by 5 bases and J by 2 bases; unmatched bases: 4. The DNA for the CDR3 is TGTGCCAGCAGTCCCACAGGGGGAAACTATGGCTACACCTTC. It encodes CASSPTGGNYGYTF.

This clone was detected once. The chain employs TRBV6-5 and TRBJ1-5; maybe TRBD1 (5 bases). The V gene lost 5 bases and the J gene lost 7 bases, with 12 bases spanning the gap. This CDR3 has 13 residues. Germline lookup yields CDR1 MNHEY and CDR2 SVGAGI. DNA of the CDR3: TGTGCCAGCAGTCGCGGCGGGGACCAGCCCCAGCATTTT. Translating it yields CASSRGGDQPQHF.

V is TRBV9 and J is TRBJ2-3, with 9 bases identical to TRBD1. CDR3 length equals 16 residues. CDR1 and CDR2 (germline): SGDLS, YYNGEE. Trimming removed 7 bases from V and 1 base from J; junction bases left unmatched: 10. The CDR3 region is CASDRGGGLGTDTQYF. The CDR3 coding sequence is TGTGCCAGCGACAGGGGGGGAGGTCTGGGCACAGATACGCAGTATTTT.

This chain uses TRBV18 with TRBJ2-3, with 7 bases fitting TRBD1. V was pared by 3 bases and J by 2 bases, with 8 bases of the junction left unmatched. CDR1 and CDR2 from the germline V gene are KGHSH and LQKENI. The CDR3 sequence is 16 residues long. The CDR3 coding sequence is TGTGCCAGCTCACCCTATGGACAGGCAACCACAGATACGCAGTATTTT. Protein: CASSPYGQATTDTQYF. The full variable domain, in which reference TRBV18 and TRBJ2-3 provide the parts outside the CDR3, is NAGVMQNPRHLVRRRGQEARLRCSPMKGHSHVYWYRQLPEEGLKFMVYLQKENIIDESGMPKERFSAEFPKEGPSILRIQQVVRGDSAAYFCASSPYGQATTDTQYFGPGTRLTVL.

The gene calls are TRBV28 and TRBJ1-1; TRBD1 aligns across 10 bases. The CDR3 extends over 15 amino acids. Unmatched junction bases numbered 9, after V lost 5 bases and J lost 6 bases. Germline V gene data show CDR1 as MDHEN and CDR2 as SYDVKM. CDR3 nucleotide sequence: TGTGCCAGCAGTCCTGAAGGACAGGGGGGGGCTGAAGCTTTCTTT. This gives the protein CASSPEGQGGAEAFF.

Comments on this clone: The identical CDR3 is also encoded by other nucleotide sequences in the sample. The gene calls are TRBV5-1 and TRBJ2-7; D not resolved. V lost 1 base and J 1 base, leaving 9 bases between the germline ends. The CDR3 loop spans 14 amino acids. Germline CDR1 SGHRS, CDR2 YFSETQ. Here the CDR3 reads CASSLLPGSYEQYF. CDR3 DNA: TGCGCCAGCAGCTTGTTGCCAGGATCCTACGAGCAGTACTTC.

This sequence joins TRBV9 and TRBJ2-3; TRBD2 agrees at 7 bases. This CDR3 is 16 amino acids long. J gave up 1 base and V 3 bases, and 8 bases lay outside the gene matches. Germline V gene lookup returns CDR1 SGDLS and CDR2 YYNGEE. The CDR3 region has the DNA TGTGCCAGCAGCGCGCTGGATCTAGCGGGCACAGATACGCAGTATTTT. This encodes CASSALDLAGTDTQYF.

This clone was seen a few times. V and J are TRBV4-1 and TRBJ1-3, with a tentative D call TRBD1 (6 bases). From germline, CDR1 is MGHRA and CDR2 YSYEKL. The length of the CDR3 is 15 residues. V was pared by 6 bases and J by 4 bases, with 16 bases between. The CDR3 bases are TGCGCCAGCAGAGGAATCACAGGGATCGGAAACACCATATATTTT. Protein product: CASRGITGIGNTIYF.

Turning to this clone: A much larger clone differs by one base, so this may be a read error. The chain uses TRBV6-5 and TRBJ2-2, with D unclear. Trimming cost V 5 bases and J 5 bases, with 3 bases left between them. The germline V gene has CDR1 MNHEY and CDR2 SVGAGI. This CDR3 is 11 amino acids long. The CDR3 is CASSVTGELFF. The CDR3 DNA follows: TGTGCCAGCAGTGTAACCGGGGAGCTGTTTTTT.

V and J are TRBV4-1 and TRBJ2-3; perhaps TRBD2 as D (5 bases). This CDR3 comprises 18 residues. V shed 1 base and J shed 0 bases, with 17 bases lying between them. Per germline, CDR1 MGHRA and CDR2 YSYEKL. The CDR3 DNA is TGCGCCAGCAGCCAAGGCCCCGGGGATCAACCTAGCACAGATACGCAGTATTTT. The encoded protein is CASSQGPGDQPSTDTQYF.

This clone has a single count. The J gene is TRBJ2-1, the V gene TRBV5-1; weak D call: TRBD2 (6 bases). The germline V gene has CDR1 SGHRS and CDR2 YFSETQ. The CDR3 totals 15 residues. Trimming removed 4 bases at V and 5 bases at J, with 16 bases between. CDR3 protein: CASSPDYFWDNEQFF. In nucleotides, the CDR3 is TGCGCCAGCAGCCCGGACTACTTTTGGGACAATGAGCAGTTCTTC.

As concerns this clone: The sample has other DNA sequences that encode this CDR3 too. CDR3 region: CASSVVLTGELFF. In nucleotides, the CDR3 is TGTGCCAGCAGCGTTGTTCTAACCGGGGAGCTGTTTTTT. The genes are TRBV9 and TRBJ2-2; no clear D gene. V lost 2 bases and J 5 bases, leaving 7 bases between the germline ends. There are 13 residues in the CDR3. Germline assignment: CDR1 SGDLS and CDR2 YYNGEE.

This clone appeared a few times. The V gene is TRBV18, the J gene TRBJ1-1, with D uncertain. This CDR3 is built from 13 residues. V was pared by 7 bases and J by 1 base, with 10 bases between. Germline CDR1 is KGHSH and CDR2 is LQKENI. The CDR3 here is CASFNFRNTEAFF. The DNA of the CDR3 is TGTGCCAGCTTCAATTTTAGGAACACTGAAGCTTTCTTT.

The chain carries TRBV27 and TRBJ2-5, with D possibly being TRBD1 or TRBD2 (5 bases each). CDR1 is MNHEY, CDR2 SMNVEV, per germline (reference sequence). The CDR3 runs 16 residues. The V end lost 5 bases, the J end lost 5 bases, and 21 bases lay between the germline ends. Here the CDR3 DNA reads TGTGCCAGCAGTCCGAGGGGCGTCTTGGAGTGGGAGACCCAGTACTTC. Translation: CASSPRGVLEWETQYF.

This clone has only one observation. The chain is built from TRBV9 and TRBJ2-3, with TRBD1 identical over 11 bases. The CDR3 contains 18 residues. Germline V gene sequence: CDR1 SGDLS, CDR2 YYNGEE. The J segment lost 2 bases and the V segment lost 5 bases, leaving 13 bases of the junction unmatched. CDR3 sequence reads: CASSLKGTGGMITDTQYF. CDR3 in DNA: TGTGCCAGCAGTCTTAAAGGGACAGGGGGGATGATCACAGATACGCAGTATTTT.

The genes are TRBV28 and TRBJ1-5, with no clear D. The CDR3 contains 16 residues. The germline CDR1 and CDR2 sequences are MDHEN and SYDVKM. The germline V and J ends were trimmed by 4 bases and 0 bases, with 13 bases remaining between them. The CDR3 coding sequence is TGTGCCAGCAGTTCCGGGAACATTAATAGCAATCAGCCCCAGCATTTT. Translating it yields CASSSGNINSNQPQHF.

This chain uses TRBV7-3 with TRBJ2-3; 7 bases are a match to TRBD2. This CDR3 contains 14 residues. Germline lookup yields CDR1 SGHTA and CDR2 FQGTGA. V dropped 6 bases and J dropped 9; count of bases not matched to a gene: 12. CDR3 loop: CASRGEGQRRTQYF. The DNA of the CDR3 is TGTGCCAGCAGGGGGGAGGGCCAAAGGCGCACGCAGTATTTT.

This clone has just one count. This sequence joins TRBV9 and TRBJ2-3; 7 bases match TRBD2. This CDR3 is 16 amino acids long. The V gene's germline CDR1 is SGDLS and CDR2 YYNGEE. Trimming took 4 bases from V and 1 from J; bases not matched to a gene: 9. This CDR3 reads CASSPGGGEGTDTQYF. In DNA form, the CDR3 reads TGTGCCAGCAGCCCCGGGGGAGGGGAGGGCACAGATACGCAGTATTTT.

CDR3: CASSKDRGAGDTEAFF. The CDR3 DNA reads TGTGCCAGCAGTAAGGACAGGGGGGCCGGGGACACTGAAGCTTTCTTT. The V and J genes are TRBV7-9 and TRBJ1-1, with 10 bases fitting TRBD1. J was trimmed by 3 bases and V by 6 bases; bases with no gene match: 10. Germline V gives CDR1 SEHNR, CDR2 FQNEAQ (reference sequence). The CDR3 extends over 16 amino acids. Full variable domain (remainder filled in from reference TRBV7-9 and TRBJ1-1): DTGVSQNPRHKITKRGQNVTFRCDPISEHNRLYWYRQTLGQGPEFLTYFQNEAQLEKSRLLSDRFSAERPKGSFSTLEIQRTEQGDSAMYLCASSKDRGAGDTEAFFGQGTRLTVV.